This TCR beta chain was recorded in a study of T cells in Graves' hyperthyroidism and ophthalmopathy. Across the whole study: Peripheral blood collection took place at initial diagnosis, before any treatment. Study outcomes and limitations: Blood also showed most of the thyroid clonotypes that were expanded above 0.001.

Diagnostic assessment was based on clinical symptoms, serum thyroxine and TRAb, thyroid ultrasound and orbital computed tomography. Regions amplified from RNA transcripts were the TCR beta CDR3 regions. HTBI primers were used for first-round RT-PCR of the TCR CDR3. TCRdb reprocessed the multiplex PCR reads with MiXCR, giving one entry per CDR3 protein. This table holds over 350,000 distinct CDR3 sequences, over 12% found once. This clonotype was seen only a few times. Its antigen remains unknown. The CDR3 consists of 13 residues. V shed 8 bases and J shed 4 bases, with 12 bases lying between them. CDR1 is MDHEN, CDR2 SYDVKM, per germline.

V is TRBV28 and J is TRBJ1-5, with D possibly matching TRBD1 (6 bases). This receptor was identified in a man aged 18 to 30 with Graves' ophthalmopathy. Sequencing was carried out using blood. The CDR3 protein is CASGGGLNQPQHF. The DNA for the CDR3 is TGTGCCAGCGGGGGGGGCCTGAATCAGCCCCAGCATTTT.